What follows are 14 T cell receptor beta chains derived from one specimen sequenced in a study of beta chain features in type 1 diabetes. The sequenced template was cDNA made from the entire isolated RNA. This table comes from immunoSEQ multiplex PCR, and its TCRdb copy is limited to in-frame clones, with some not included. The sample yields under 550,000 clones, about an eighth seen once. Sequences were obtained from naive CD4+ T cells from blood. These receptors all come from a woman under 30 in good health.

This clone was seen a few times. This sequence joins TRBV11-3 and TRBJ2-3; a possible D gene is TRBD2 (5 bases). Germline assignment: CDR1 SGHNT and CDR2 YENEEA. The CDR3 runs 15 residues. V was shortened by 5 bases and J by 0 bases, with 12 bases between the two germline ends. The CDR3 region has the DNA TGTGCCAGCAGCAGGAGGACGGCTAGCACAGATACGCAGTATTTT. Translating it yields CASSRRTASTDTQYF.

This clone was seen a few times. The chain couples TRBV5-4 to TRBJ2-5, with 7 bases lining up with TRBD1. Germline CDR1 SGHNT, CDR2 YYREEE (reference sequence). V shed 7 bases, J shed 6 bases, and the junction held 9 bases outside the gene matches. The CDR3 runs 13 residues. The CDR3: CASELQGRKTQYF. In nucleotides, the CDR3 is TGTGCCAGCGAATTACAGGGGCGGAAGACCCAGTACTTC.

This clone was seen a handful of times. Distinct nucleotide sequences in the sample also encode this CDR3. The J gene is TRBJ1-1, the V gene TRBV30, with 8 bases that match TRBD1. This CDR3 has 13 residues. Losses at the gene ends were 5 bases for V and 2 bases for J; bases not matched to a gene: 4. Germline CDR1 and CDR2: GTSNPN and SVGIG (reference sequence). The CDR3 DNA is TGTGCCTGGGACAGGGGCGCAAACACTGAAGCTTTCTTT. Translating gives CAWDRGANTEAFF.

J is TRBJ2-7 and V is TRBV27; 8 nucleotides agree with TRBD2. This CDR3 is 17 amino acids long. Germline V gene data show CDR1 as MNHEY and CDR2 as SMNVEV (reference sequence). Trimming at V came to 3 bases and at J to 2 bases, leaving 12 bases not matched to a gene. This CDR3 reads CASSLDGRALKAYEQYF. The CDR3 DNA sequence: TGTGCCAGCAGTTTGGACGGGAGGGCCCTCAAGGCCTACGAGCAGTACTTC.

The chain couples TRBV11-2 to TRBJ1-1; possibly TRBD1 for D (5 bases). This CDR3 contains 11 residues. Germline V CDR1 and CDR2: SGHAT, FQNNGV. V was pared by 7 bases and J by 4 bases, with 7 bases between. CDR3 sequence: CASTGGTEAFF. In nucleotides, the CDR3 is TGTGCCAGCACCGGGGGCACTGAAGCTTTCTTT.

V is TRBV5-6 and J is TRBJ2-7; D is possibly TRBD1 (5 bases). This CDR3 has 12 residues. Germline lookup yields CDR1 SGHDT and CDR2 YYEEEE. V shed 5 bases and J shed 5 bases, with 11 bases lying between them. Here the CDR3 reads CASRSVGDEQYV. The DNA of the CDR3 is TGTGCCAGCAGATCTGTAGGGGACGAGCAGTACGTC.

This sequence joins TRBV5-1 and TRBJ2-5; D is tentatively TRBD1 or TRBD2 (5 bases each). The germline CDR1 and CDR2 sequences are SGHRS and YFSETQ. Trimming cost V 1 base and J 2 bases, with 12 bases left between them. CDR3 length: 15 amino acids. The CDR3 here is CASSLWDLSQETQYF. The CDR3 DNA sequence: TGCGCCAGCAGCTTGTGGGACCTAAGTCAAGAGACCCAGTACTTC.

This clone came up a few times. J is TRBJ1-1 and V is TRBV29-1; D gene ambiguous. Germline CDR1 reads SQVTM; CDR2 reads ANQGSEA. CDR3 length: 14 amino acids. Trimming cost V 2 bases and J 1 base, with 11 bases left between them. DNA for the CDR3: TGCAGCGTTGAATGGGTGGTAGGGAACACTGAAGCTTTCTTT. This translates into CSVEWVVGNTEAFF.

This clone was observed a few times. The chain combines TRBV25-1 with TRBJ2-4, with D uncertain. The V end lost 7 bases, the J end lost 0 bases, and 19 bases lay between the germline ends. The CDR3 contains 17 residues. CDR1 MGHDK and CDR2 SYGVNS come from the germline V gene. CDR3 region: CASTRLAAALAKNIQYF. CDR3 sequence (DNA): TGTGCCAGCACCCGTTTGGCGGCAGCCTTAGCCAAAAACATTCAGTACTTC.

V usage is TRBV7-9 and J usage is TRBJ1-4; D remains ambiguous. CDR3 length: 11 amino acids. Germline V gene lookup returns CDR1 SEHNR and CDR2 FQNEAQ (reference sequence). Between the trimmed V and J ends, which lost 8 bases and 7 bases, there was a span of 8 bases. CDR3 in amino acids: CASGLGEKLFF. CDR3 sequence (DNA): TGTGCCAGCGGTTTGGGTGAAAAACTGTTTTTT.

The chain is built from TRBV7-3 and TRBJ2-7, with D perhaps TRBD2 (5 bases). CDR3 length equals 14 residues. Deletions cut 2 bases from V and 6 bases from J, with 14 bases between. CDR1 is SGHTA and CDR2 is FQGTGA in the germline V gene. CDR3 bases: TGTGCCAGCAGCTTAGTGGGCCTCGAGGGCGAGCAGTACTTC. Protein: CASSLVGLEGEQYF.

This chain uses TRBV29-1 with TRBJ1-1, with 10 bases fitting TRBD1. Germline loops: CDR1 SQVTM, CDR2 ANQGSEA. Unmatched junction bases numbered 7, after V lost 7 bases and J lost 5 bases. This CDR3 contains 13 residues. CDR3: CSAKGTGVTEAFF. As DNA, the CDR3 is TGCAGCGCGAAAGGGACAGGGGTGACTGAAGCTTTCTTT.

This sequence joins TRBV5-1 and TRBJ2-5, with TRBD1 identical over 9 bases. Trimming removed 4 bases from V and 5 bases from J; junction bases left unmatched: 9. The CDR3 has 15 residues. From germline, CDR1 is SGHRS and CDR2 YFSETQ. The CDR3 bases are TGCGCCAGCAGCATCCGGGACAGGGATTTGGAGACCCAGTACTTC. Translated: CASSIRDRDLETQYF.

The gene calls are TRBV11-1 and TRBJ1-1; TRBD1 matches at 7 bases. CDR3 size: 13 residues. CDR1 is SGHAT, CDR2 FQDESV, per germline (reference sequence). The trim removed 5 bases at V and 9 bases at J, leaving 9 bases unmatched. CDR3 DNA: TGTGCCAGCAGCACCACAGGGGCGGCAAAAGCTTTCTTT. Amino acid sequence: CASSTTGAAKAFF.